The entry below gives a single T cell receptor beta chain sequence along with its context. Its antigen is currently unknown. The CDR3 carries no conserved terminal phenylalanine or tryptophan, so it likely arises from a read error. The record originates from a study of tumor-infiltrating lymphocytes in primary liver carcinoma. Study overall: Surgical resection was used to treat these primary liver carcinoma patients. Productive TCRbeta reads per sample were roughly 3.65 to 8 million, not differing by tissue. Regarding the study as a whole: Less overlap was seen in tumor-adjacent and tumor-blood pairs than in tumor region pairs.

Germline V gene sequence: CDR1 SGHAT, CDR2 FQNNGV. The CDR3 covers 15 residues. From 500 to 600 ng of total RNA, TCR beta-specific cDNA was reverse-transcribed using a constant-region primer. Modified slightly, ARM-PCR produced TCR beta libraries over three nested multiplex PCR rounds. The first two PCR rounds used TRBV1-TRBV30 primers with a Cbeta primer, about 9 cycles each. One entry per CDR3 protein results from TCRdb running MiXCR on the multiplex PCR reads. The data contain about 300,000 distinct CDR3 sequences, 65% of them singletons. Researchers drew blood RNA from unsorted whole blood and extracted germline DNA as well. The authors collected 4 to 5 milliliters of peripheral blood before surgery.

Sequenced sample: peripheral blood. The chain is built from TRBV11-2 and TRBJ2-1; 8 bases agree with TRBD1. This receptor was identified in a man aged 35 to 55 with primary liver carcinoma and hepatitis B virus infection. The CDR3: CASNLGTGGINEQFL. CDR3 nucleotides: TGTGCTAGCAACTTAGGAACAGGGGGGATCAATGAGCAGTTCCTC.